This TCR beta chain was documented in a study of shared clonotypes between healthy human individuals. When replicate PCRs were run on sorted subsets, they used 200 ng DNA, approximately 33,000 T cell genomes. Clones were read by immunoSEQ multiplex PCR, and TCRdb kept only the in-frame ones, dropping some. Altogether some 1.4 million clones are present, approximately 97% being singletons, with the ten largest covering about 1.2%. CDR1 is MNHNY, CDR2 SVGAGI, per germline (reference sequence). The CDR3 runs to 13 residues. V was clipped by 6 bases and J by 6 bases, with 14 bases between them. This clone has more than one count but fewer than ten.

This chain joins TRBV6-6 and TRBJ1-2; D uncertain. Sequences were obtained from naive CD4+ T cells sorted from blood. Sample subset: CD45RA+ positively selected. The TCR comes from a man aged 25 to 45 in good health. CDR3 protein: CASSPATTDGYTF. CDR3 bases: TGTGCCAGCAGCCCCGCCACCACCGATGGCTACACCTTC.